The clone carrying this TCR beta chain has just a few counts. Antigen specificity is unknown. This specimen comes from a study of T cell repertoires in cytomegalovirus infection. The wider study: CMV infection plus the matching HLA type was flagged by public TCR beta signatures. Broader study findings: Clonotypes of TCR beta that were HLA-C-restricted and CMV-specific dominated the ex vivo response.

The germline V gene encodes CDR1 MNHNY and CDR2 SVGAGI (reference sequence). This CDR3 has 14 residues. V was clipped by 7 bases and J by 5 bases, with 17 bases between them. TCRdb processed the reads anew with MiXCR; each CDR3 protein has one entry. The table has 490,000 or so distinct CDR3 sequences, about 11% seen once. The chain is built from TRBV6-6 and TRBJ1-1; D perhaps matches TRBD1 (5 bases). The sample was PBMCs. The TCR comes from a human donor in good health (CMV status not recorded). Some clones in this sample may be carry-over from other donors' samples. The CDR3 is CASKGLLASTEAFF. CDR3 sequence (DNA): TGTGCCAGCAAGGGGCTCCTGGCGAGTACTGAAGCTTTCTTT.